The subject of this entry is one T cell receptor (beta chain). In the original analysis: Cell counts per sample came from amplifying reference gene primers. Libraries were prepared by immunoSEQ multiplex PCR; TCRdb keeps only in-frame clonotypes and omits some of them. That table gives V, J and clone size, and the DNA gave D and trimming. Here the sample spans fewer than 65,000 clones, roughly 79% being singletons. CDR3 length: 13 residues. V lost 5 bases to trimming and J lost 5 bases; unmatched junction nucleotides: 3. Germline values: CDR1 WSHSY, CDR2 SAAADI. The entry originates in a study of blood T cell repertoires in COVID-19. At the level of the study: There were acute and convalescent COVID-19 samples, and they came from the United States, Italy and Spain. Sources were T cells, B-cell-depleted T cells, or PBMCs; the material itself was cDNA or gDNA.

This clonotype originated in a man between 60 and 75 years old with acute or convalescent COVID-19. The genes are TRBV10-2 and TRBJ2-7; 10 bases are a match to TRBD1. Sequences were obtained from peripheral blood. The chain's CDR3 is CASSRQGADEQYF. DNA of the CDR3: TGCGCCAGCAGTCGACAGGGGGCGGACGAGCAGTACTTC.